This TCR beta chain was obtained from a study of STAT3 mutations in large granular lymphocyte leukemia. Study outcomes and limitations: Every T-cell large granular lymphocyte leukemia patient had at least one immunodominant TCR beta clonotype.

Assay: immunoSEQ multiplex PCR; the TCRdb copy retains only in-frame clones and omits some. The data show roughly 10,000 clones, more than 85% seen once. A note on this clone: Its antigen is as yet unknown.

The receptor was derived from a man between 60 and 75 years old with T-cell large granular lymphocyte leukemia. Some clones in this sample may be carry-over from other donors' samples. Sequencing was done on a sample of peripheral blood mononuclear cells.

CDR3 residues: CASSSRTVANTGELFF. CDR3 coding DNA: TGTGCCAGCAGCTCACGGACGGTTGCGAACACCGGGGAGCTGTTTTTT. The chain combines TRBV5-4 with TRBJ2-2; no reliable D call. V was cut by 3 bases and J by 0 bases, with 12 bases left in between. CDR3 length: 16 amino acids. The germline CDR1 and CDR2 sequences are SGHNT and YYREEE (reference sequence).